Shown below are 18 T cell receptor beta chains from a single sample sequenced in a study of memory CD4+ T cells and cytomegalovirus serostatus. Single viable CD3+CD4+CD8-CD45RO+ cells were sorted as the memory CD4+ T cells. Measured with immunoSEQ multiplex PCR; TCRdb has only the in-frame clones, and not every one. The sample lists about 67,000 clones, more than 75% occurring once. Sequencing was done on a sample of memory CD4+ T cells from blood. The source of these receptors is an adult in good health and CMV-seropositive.

This rearrangement joins TRBV30 to TRBJ1-4; D unclear. V lost 1 base to trimming and J lost 0 bases, with 9 bases between them. The CDR3 is 15 residues long. Germline V gives CDR1 GTSNPN, CDR2 SVGIG (reference sequence). The CDR3 region is CAWSAAGATNEKLFF. The CDR3 DNA sequence: TGTGCCTGGAGTGCCGCCGGTGCAACTAATGAAAAACTGTTTTTT.

This clone was counted only a few times. The chain joins TRBV5-6 to TRBJ1-4, with unresolved D. Germline loops: CDR1 SGHDT, CDR2 YYEEEE. Trimming took 0 bases from V and 11 from J, leaving 11 bases between them. CDR3 length: 13 residues. CDR3 sequence: CASSLEGLGKLFF. CDR3 bases: TGTGCCAGCAGCTTGGAAGGCCTGGGGAAACTGTTTTTT.

The genes are TRBV19 and TRBJ1-4; no reliable D call. The CDR3 is made up of 15 amino acids. Germline V CDR1 and CDR2: LNHDA, SQIVND (reference sequence). The V gene lost 3 bases and the J gene lost 13 bases, with 21 bases spanning the gap. CDR3 in DNA: TGTGCCAGTAGTATCGGTATCGCGGTAAGAAGCGGACTGTTTTTT. Its protein product is CASSIGIAVRSGLFF.

This sequence joins TRBV6-4 and TRBJ1-1, with 10 bases aligning to TRBD1. The CDR3 spans 15 residues. The ends lost 6 bases at V and 5 bases at J; junction bases unmatched: 9. Germline CDR1 is MRHNA and CDR2 is SNTAGT. CDR3 region: CASRKTRDRGTEAFF. CDR3 DNA sequence: TGTGCCAGCAGGAAGACAAGGGACAGGGGTACTGAAGCTTTCTTT.

V usage is TRBV19 and J usage is TRBJ1-1; D is undetermined. Between the trimmed V and J ends, which lost 1 base and 1 base, there was a span of 4 bases. The CDR3 is made up of 13 amino acids. Looked up from germline, CDR1 is LNHDA and CDR2 is SQIVND (reference sequence). CDR3 amino acids: CASSIARNTEAFF. In DNA form, the CDR3 reads TGTGCCAGTAGTATAGCCAGGAACACTGAAGCTTTCTTT.

Only a few counts were recorded for this clone. This chain joins TRBV29-1 and TRBJ1-2; D unresolved. The germline V gene has CDR1 SQVTM and CDR2 ANQGSEA. The CDR3 loop spans 14 amino acids. V lost 3 bases to trimming and J lost 0 bases, with 11 bases between them. CDR3 nucleotide sequence: TGCAGCGTTGATGGGTGGTTAGCTAACTATGGCTACACCTTC. Translation gives CSVDGWLANYGYTF.

CDR3 coding DNA: TGTGCCAGTAGTCCAGGGACTAGCGGGAGCTACGAGCAGTACTTC. Amino acids: CASSPGTSGSYEQYF. The rearrangement links TRBV19 to TRBJ2-7; TRBD2 agrees at 14 bases. V lost 5 bases to trimming and J lost 3 bases; unmatched junction nucleotides: 3. This CDR3 comprises 15 residues. Germline values: CDR1 LNHDA, CDR2 SQIVND (reference sequence).

Only a few counts were recorded for this clone. J is TRBJ1-6 and V is TRBV10-3; maybe TRBD1 (6 bases). This CDR3 contains 13 residues. Germline lookup yields CDR1 ENHRY and CDR2 SYGVKD. Deletions cut 11 bases from V and 8 bases from J, with 16 bases between. Here the CDR3 DNA reads TGTGCCGTTCGGAGCTCAGGGGATTCACCCCTCCACTTT. Translated: CAVRSSGDSPLHF.

This clone was picked up a small number of times. V is TRBV30 and J is TRBJ1-1; no definite D call. This CDR3 contains 17 residues. Germline-derived CDR1 and CDR2 are GTSNPN and SVGIG (reference sequence). Deletions cut 0 bases from V and 1 base from J, with 18 bases between. The CDR3 DNA is TGTGCCTGGAGTGTACCTAAACCTAGAACAGAGAACACTGAAGCTTTCTTT. Its translation: CAWSVPKPRTENTEAFF. Looking up the rest from reference TRBV30 and TRBJ1-1 gives the full variable domain: SQTIHQWPATLVQPVGSPLSLECTVEGTSNPNLYWYRQAAGRGLQLLFYSVGIGQISSEVPQNLSASRPQDRQFILSSKKLLLSDSGFYLCAWSVPKPRTENTEAFFGQGTRLTVV.

The V call is TRBV19, the J call TRBJ1-4; D may be TRBD1 (5 bases). Per germline, CDR1 LNHDA and CDR2 SQIVND (reference sequence). This CDR3 region has 13 residues. The V gene lost 6 bases and the J gene lost 0 bases, with 5 bases spanning the gap. CDR3 residues: CASRTATNEKLFF. The CDR3 bases are TGTGCCAGTAGGACAGCAACTAATGAAAAACTGTTTTTT.

The chain joins TRBV6-5 to TRBJ1-2; D gene uncertain. The CDR3 runs 15 residues. The ends were cut back, 2 bases at V and 0 bases at J, with 10 bases in the middle. Germline loops: CDR1 MNHEY, CDR2 SVGAGI. The CDR3 protein is CASSYQQPPNYGYTF. The CDR3 region has the DNA TGTGCCAGCAGTTACCAACAGCCCCCTAACTATGGCTACACCTTC.

The chain recombines TRBV30 with TRBJ1-6; D is ambiguous. CDR1 is GTSNPN and CDR2 is SVGIG in the germline V gene (reference sequence). The CDR3 loop spans 13 amino acids. Trimming removed 0 bases at V and 7 bases at J, with 7 bases between. This CDR3 is CAWSVGRNSPLHF. The CDR3 DNA is TGTGCCTGGAGTGTTGGTAGAAATTCACCCCTCCACTTT.

The chain uses TRBV27 and TRBJ1-2; 8 bases align to TRBD1. Trimming removed 2 bases from V and 4 bases from J; junction bases left unmatched: 9. CDR3 length: 16 residues. Per the germline V gene, CDR1 is MNHEY and CDR2 is SMNVEV (reference sequence). The CDR3 is CASSLKGRGPGYGYTF. The CDR3 coding sequence is TGTGCCAGCAGTTTAAAGGGCAGGGGGCCGGGCTATGGCTACACCTTC.

The chain combines TRBV11-2 with TRBJ1-2; D is unresolved. Per germline, CDR1 SGHAT and CDR2 FQNNGV. The CDR3 has 14 residues. The V gene lost 0 bases and the J gene lost 3 bases, with 8 bases spanning the gap. CDR3: CASSLDPTYYGYTF. As DNA, the CDR3 is TGTGCCAGCAGCTTAGATCCGACCTACTATGGCTACACCTTC.

The chain recombines TRBV6-1 with TRBJ1-4, with D possibly TRBD1 on 6 matching bases. The CDR3 length is 18 residues. V lost 1 base and J 3 bases, leaving 18 bases between the germline ends. Germline CDR1 is MNHNS and CDR2 is SASEGT. The CDR3 coding sequence is TGTGCCAGCAGTGAAGGAGGGGGTGCCTTCACCCCTAATGAAAAACTGTTTTTT. This gives the protein CASSEGGGAFTPNEKLFF.

The chain has TRBV28 and TRBJ1-5; D gene unclear. Germline V lookup: CDR1 MDHEN, CDR2 SYDVKM. Trimming removed 5 bases at V and 4 bases at J, with 6 bases between. This CDR3 region has 12 residues. The CDR3 DNA follows: TGTGCCAGCAGTGATCCAAATCAGCCCCAGCATTTT. This sequence encodes CASSDPNQPQHF.

This clone is classed as medium-sized. The V and J genes are TRBV7-2 and TRBJ1-2; possible D gene TRBD1, 5 bases. This CDR3 contains 15 residues. V was cut by 1 base and J by 6 bases, with 15 bases left in between. Per germline, CDR1 SGHTA and CDR2 FQGNSA. This CDR3 is CASSLDSGGRDGYTF. The DNA for the CDR3 is TGTGCCAGCAGCTTAGATAGCGGGGGGAGGGATGGCTACACCTTC. The whole variable domain, filled in from reference TRBV7-2 and TRBJ1-2, reads GAGVSQSPSNKVTEKGKDVELRCDPISGHTALYWYRQSLGQGLEFLIYFQGNSAPDKSGLPSDRFSAERTGGSVSTLTIQRTQQEDSAVYLCASSLDSGGRDGYTFGSGTRLTVV.

The chain carries TRBV6-1 and TRBJ1-1; a possible D gene is TRBD1 (6 bases). Germline V gene data show CDR1 as MNHNS and CDR2 as SASEGT. This CDR3 has 14 amino acids. V lost 10 bases and J lost 4, with 19 bases in between. The CDR3 sequence: CATDRGGFATEAFF. The CDR3 region has the DNA TGTGCCACCGATCGTGGGGGCTTTGCCACTGAAGCTTTCTTT.